This TCR beta chain was sequenced for a study of T cell changes during pregnancy in multiple sclerosis. Profiling relied on immunoSEQ multiplex PCR, and the TCRdb table lists in-frame clones only, not all of them. The sample contains tens of thousands of clones, about 90% of which appear only once. CDR3 length: 12 residues. The germline gives CDR1 SGHRS, CDR2 YFSETQ. The V and J ends lost 4 bases and 10 bases respectively, with 14 bases between them. The source of this sequence is a female donor with multiple sclerosis, enrolled in a pregnancy study. The V and J genes are TRBV5-1 and TRBJ1-1, with D possibly being TRBD1 (6 bases). Source: peripheral blood, taken in the second trimester of pregnancy. The CDR3 is CASSAGGGRAFF. CDR3 coding DNA: TGCGCCAGCAGCGCCGGGGGGGGGCGAGCTTTCTTT. The variable domain in full, with the rest retrieved from reference TRBV5-1 and TRBJ1-1, is KAGVTQTPRYLIKTRGQQVTLSCSPISGHRSVSWYQQTPGQGLQFLFEYFSETQRNKGNFPGRFSGRQFSNSRSEMNVSTLELGDSALYLCASSAGGGRAFFGQGTRLTVV.